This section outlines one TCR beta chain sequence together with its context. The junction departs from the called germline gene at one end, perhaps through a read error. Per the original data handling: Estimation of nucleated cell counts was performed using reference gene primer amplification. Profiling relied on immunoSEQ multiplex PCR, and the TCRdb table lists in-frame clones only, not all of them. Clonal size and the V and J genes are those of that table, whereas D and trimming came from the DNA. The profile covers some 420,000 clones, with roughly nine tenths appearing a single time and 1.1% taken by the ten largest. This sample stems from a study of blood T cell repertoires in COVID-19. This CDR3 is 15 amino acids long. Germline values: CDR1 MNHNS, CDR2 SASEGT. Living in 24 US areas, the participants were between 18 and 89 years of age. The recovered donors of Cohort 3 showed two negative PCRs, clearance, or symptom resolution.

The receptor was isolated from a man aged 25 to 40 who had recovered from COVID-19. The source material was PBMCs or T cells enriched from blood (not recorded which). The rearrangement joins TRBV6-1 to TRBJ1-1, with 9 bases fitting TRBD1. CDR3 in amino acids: CASSEGTGWVTEAFF. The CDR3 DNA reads TGTGCCAGCAGCGAAGGGACAGGGTGGGTCACTGAAGCTTTCTTT.